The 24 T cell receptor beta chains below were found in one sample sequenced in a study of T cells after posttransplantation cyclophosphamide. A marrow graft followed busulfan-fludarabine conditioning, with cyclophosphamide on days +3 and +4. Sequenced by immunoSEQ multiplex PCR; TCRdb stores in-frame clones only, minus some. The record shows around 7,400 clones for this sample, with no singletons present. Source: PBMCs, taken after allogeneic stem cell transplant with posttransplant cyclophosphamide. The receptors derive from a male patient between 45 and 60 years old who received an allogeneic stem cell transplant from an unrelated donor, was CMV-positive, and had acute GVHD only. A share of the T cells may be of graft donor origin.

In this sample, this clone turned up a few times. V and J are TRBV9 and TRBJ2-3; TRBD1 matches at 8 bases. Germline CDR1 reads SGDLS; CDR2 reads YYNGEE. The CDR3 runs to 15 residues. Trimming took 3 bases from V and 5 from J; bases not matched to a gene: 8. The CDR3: CASSALGQGQDTQYF. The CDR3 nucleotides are TGTGCCAGCAGCGCCCTCGGACAGGGTCAAGATACGCAGTATTTT.

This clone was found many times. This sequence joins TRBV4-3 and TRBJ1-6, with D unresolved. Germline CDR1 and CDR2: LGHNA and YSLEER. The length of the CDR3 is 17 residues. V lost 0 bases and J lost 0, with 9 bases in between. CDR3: CASSQDSGDSYNSPLHF. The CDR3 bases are TGCGCCAGCAGCCAAGACTCCGGGGACTCCTATAATTCACCCCTCCACTTT.

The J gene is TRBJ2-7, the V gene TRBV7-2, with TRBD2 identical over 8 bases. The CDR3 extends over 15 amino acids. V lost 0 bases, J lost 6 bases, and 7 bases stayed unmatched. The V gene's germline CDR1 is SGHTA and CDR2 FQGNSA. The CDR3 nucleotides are TGTGCCAGCAGCTTAGCTCCGTGGGGACTAGGCGAGCAGTACTTC. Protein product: CASSLAPWGLGEQYF. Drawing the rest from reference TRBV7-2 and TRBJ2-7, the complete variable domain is GAGVSQSPSNKVTEKGKDVELRCDPISGHTALYWYRQSLGQGLEFLIYFQGNSAPDKSGLPSDRFSAERTGGSVSTLTIQRTQQEDSAVYLCASSLAPWGLGEQYFGPGTRLTVT.

For the CDR3, the DNA is TGCGCCAGCAGCCAAGAACCAATGGACAGCTATGGCTACACCTTC. Protein: CASSQEPMDSYGYTF. This chain links TRBV4-1 with TRBJ1-2; maybe TRBD1 (6 bases). The germline CDR1 and CDR2 sequences are MGHRA and YSYEKL. CDR3 length equals 15 residues. Trimming took off 0 bases at V and 4 bases at J, with 12 bases between the two ends.

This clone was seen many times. CDR3 sequence (DNA): TGTGCCAGCAGTTTACCCGGGACAGGGTCCGGGGAGCTGTTTTTT. Its translation is CASSLPGTGSGELFF. The rearrangement joins TRBV27 to TRBJ2-2, with TRBD1 matching over 9 bases. The CDR3 has 15 amino acids. Unmatched junction bases numbered 4, after V lost 2 bases and J lost 6 bases. CDR1 and CDR2 (germline): MNHEY, SMNVEV (reference sequence).

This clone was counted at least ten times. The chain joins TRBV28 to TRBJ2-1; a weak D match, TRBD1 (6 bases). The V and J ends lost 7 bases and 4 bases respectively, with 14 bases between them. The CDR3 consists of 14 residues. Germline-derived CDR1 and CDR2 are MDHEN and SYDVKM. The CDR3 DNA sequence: TGTGCCAGCACCCTAGTGGGGGCTTACAATGAGCAGTTCTTC. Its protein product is CASTLVGAYNEQFF.

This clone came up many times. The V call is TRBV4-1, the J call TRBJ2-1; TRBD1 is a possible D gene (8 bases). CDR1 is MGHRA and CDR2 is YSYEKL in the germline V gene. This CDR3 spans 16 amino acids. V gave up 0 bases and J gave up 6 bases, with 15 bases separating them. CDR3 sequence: CASSQERTGRGNEQFF. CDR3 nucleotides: TGCGCCAGCAGCCAAGAGAGGACAGGGAGGGGCAATGAGCAGTTCTTC.

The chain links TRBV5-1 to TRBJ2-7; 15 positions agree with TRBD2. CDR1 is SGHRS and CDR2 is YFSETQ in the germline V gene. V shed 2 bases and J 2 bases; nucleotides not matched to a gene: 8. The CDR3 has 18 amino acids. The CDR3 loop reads CASSLAPGLAGGTYEQYF. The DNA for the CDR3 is TGCGCCAGCAGCTTAGCTCCGGGACTAGCGGGAGGAACCTACGAGCAGTACTTC. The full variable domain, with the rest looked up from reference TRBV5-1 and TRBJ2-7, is KAGVTQTPRYLIKTRGQQVTLSCSPISGHRSVSWYQQTPGQGLQFLFEYFSETQRNKGNFPGRFSGRQFSNSRSEMNVSTLELGDSALYLCASSLAPGLAGGTYEQYFGPGTRLTVT.

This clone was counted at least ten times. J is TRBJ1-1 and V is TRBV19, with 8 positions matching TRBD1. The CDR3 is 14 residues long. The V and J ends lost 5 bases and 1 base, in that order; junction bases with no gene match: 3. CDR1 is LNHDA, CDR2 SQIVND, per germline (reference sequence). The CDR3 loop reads CASSQGAGNTEAFF. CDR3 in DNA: TGTGCCAGTAGTCAGGGGGCGGGGAACACTGAAGCTTTCTTT.

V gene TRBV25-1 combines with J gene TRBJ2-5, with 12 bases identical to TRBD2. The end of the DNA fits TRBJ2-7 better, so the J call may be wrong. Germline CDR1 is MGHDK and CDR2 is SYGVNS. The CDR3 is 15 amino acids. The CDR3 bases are TGTGCCAGCAGTGAATTAGGGACTAGCGGGTACGAGCAGTACTTC. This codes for CASSELGTSGYEQYF.

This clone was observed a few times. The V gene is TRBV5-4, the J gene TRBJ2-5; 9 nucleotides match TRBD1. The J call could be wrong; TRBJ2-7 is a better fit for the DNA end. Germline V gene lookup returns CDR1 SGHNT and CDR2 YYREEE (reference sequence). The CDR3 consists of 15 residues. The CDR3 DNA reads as TGTGCCAGCAGTTTCCCGGGACAGGGAGGCAACGAGCAGTACTTC. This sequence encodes CASSFPGQGGNEQYF.

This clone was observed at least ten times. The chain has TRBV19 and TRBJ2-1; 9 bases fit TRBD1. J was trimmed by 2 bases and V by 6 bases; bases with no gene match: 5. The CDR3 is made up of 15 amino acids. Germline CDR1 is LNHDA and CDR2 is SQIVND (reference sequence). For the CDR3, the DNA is TGTGCCAGTAGACGCACAGGGGGCGCCTACAATGAGCAGTTCTTC. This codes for CASRRTGGAYNEQFF. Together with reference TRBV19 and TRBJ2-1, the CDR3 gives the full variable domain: DGGITQSPKYLFRKEGQNVTLSCEQNLNHDAMYWYRQDPGQGLRLIYYSQIVNDFQKGDIAEGYSVSREKKESFPLTVTSAQKNPTAFYLCASRRTGGAYNEQFFGPGTRLTVL.

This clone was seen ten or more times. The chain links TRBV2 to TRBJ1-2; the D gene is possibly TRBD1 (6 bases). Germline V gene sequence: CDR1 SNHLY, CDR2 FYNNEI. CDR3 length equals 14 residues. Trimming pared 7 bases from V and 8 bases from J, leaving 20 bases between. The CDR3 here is CASIRDTELGGYTF. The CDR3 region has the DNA TGTGCCAGCATTAGGGACACGGAGTTGGGCGGCTACACCTTC. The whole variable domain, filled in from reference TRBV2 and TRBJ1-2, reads EPEVTQTPSHQVTQMGQEVILRCVPISNHLYFYWYRQILGQKVEFLVSFYNNEISEKSEIFDDQFSVERPDGSNFTLKIRSTKLEDSAMYFCASIRDTELGGYTFGSGTRLTVV.

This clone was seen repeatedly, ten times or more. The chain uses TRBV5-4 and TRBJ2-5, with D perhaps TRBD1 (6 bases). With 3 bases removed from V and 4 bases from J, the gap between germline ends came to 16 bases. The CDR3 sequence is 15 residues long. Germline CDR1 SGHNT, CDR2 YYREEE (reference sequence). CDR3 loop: CASSSQTRGGETQYF. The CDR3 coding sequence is TGTGCCAGCAGCTCTCAAACGAGAGGGGGAGAGACCCAGTACTTC.

The CDR3 protein is CAISGDGQAYEQYF. The CDR3 bases are TGTGCCATCAGTGGGGACGGACAGGCCTACGAGCAGTACTTC. V is TRBV10-3 and J is TRBJ2-5, with 7 positions matching TRBD1. The end of the DNA fits TRBJ2-7 better, so the J call may be wrong. Looked up from germline, CDR1 is ENHRY and CDR2 is SYGVKD. This CDR3 is 14 amino acids long.

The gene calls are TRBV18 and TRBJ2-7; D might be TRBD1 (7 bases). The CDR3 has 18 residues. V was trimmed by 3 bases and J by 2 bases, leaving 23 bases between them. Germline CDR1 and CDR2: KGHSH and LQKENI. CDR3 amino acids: CASSPMAGGGGETYEQYF. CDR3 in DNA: TGTGCCAGCTCACCGATGGCAGGGGGAGGCGGGGAGACCTACGAGCAGTACTTC. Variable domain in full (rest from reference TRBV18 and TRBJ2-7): NAGVMQNPRHLVRRRGQEARLRCSPMKGHSHVYWYRQLPEEGLKFMVYLQKENIIDESGMPKERFSAEFPKEGPSILRIQQVVRGDSAAYFCASSPMAGGGGETYEQYFGPGTRLTVT.

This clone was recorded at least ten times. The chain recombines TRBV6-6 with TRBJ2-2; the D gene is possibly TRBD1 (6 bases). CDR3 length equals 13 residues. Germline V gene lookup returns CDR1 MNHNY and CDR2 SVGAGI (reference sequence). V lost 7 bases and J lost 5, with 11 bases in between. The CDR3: CASTSGVTGELFF. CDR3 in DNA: TGTGCCAGCACCTCAGGGGTAACCGGGGAGCTGTTTTTT.

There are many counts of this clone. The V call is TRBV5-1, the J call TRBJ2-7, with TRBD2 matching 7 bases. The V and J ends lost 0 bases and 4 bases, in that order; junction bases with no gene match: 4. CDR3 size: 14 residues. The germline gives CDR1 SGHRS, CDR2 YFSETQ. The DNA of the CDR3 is TGCGCCAGCAGCTTGGCCGGGGGGAGTTACGAGCAGTACTTC. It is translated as CASSLAGGSYEQYF. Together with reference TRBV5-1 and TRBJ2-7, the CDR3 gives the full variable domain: KAGVTQTPRYLIKTRGQQVTLSCSPISGHRSVSWYQQTPGQGLQFLFEYFSETQRNKGNFPGRFSGRQFSNSRSEMNVSTLELGDSALYLCASSLAGGSYEQYFGPGTRLTVT.

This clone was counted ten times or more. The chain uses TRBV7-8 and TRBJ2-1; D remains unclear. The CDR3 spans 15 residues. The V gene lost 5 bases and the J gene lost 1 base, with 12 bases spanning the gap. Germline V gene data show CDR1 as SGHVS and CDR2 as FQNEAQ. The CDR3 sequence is CASSPSSSSYNEQFF. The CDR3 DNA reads TGTGCCAGCAGCCCTTCTAGTTCATCCTACAATGAGCAGTTCTTC.

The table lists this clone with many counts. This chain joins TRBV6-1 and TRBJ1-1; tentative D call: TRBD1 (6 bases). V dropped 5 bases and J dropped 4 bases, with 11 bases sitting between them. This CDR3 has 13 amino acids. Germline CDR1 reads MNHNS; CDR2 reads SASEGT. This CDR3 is CASSTGRGTEAFF. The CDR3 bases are TGTGCCAGCAGTACAGGGAGGGGCACTGAAGCTTTCTTT.

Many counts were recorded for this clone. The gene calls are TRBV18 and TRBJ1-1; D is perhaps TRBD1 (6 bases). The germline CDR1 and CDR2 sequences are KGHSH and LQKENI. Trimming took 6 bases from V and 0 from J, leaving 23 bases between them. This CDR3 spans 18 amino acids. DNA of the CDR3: TGTGCCAGCTCCGCCGTCGGCCCCACAGGGCCAATGAACACTGAAGCTTTCTTT. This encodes CASSAVGPTGPMNTEAFF.

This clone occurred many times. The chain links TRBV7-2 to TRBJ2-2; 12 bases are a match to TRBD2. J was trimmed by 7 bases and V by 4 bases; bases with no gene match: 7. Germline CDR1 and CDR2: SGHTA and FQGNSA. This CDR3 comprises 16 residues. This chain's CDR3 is CASSSRLAGAGGELFF. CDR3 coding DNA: TGTGCCAGCAGCTCGAGACTAGCGGGAGCGGGCGGGGAGCTGTTTTTT.

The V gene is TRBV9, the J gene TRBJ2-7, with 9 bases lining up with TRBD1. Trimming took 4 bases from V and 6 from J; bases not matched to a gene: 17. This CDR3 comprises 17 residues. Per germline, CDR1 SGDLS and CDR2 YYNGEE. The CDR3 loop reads CASSIGRTGVRVCEQYF. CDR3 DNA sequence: TGTGCCAGCAGCATCGGACGGACAGGGGTGAGGGTCTGCGAGCAGTACTTC.

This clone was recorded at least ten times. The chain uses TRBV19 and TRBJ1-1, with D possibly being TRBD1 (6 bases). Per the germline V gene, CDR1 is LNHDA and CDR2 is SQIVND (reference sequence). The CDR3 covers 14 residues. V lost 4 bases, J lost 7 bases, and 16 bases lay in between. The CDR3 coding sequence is TGTGCCAGTAGTACCCTACAGGGCTCTATTGAAGCTTTCTTT. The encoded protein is CASSTLQGSIEAFF.